This TCR beta chain is from a study of human T cells and chemical hapten exposure. Study background: The study patch tested 0.01% DPC on the upper back and read results at 6 days.

TCRdb re-called the RACE reads through MiXCR, storing one row per CDR3 protein. The sample includes approximately 97,000 distinct CDR3 sequences, 25% to 35% of them seen just once. Germline V gene data show CDR1 as MDHEN and CDR2 as SYDVKM. CDR3 size: 13 residues. V was cut by 4 bases and J by 8 bases, with 14 bases left in between. Time point denoted: patch test 3, about 24 weeks after DPC sensitization. The treatment here: therapeutic diphenylcyclopropenone sensitization with weekly scalp DPC. The authors extracted total RNA from unfractionated whole blood. The chain uses TRBV28 and TRBJ1-1, with D maybe TRBD1 (6 bases). Sequenced here: whole blood, sampled in connection with sensitization to the hapten diphenylcyclopropenone (DPC). The receptor comes from a man between 35 and 55 years old with alopecia areata. Some clones in this sample may be carry-over from other donors' samples. The DNA for the CDR3 is TGTGCCAGCAGTTACCCATTCGGACAGGAAGCTTTCTTT. This encodes CASSYPFGQEAFF.